Presented here are 26 T cell receptor beta chains from one specimen sequenced in a study of HIV-infected patients and healthy controls. Follow-up blood was drawn about 14 weeks, roughly three months, after antiretroviral therapy began. The repertoire came from unfractionated whole blood and reflected all unsorted peripheral T cells. Alpha and beta constant-region primers primed reverse transcription of approximately 460 ng RNA. Separate chain-specific third strand synthesis with multiplexing indices produced the alpha and beta libraries. MiXCR was run by TCRdb on the 5' RACE reads, yielding one entry per CDR3 protein. The sample consists of some 9,300 distinct CDR3 sequences, 5.5% to 7% of them appearing once. This specimen was blood, taken during antiretroviral therapy. The receptor source for this set is an adult with HIV infection. The donor label of this sample is uncertain.

A few counts support this clonotype. The chain employs TRBV7-9 and TRBJ2-7; 7 bases agree with TRBD1. Germline V gives CDR1 SEHNR, CDR2 FQNEAQ (reference sequence). The CDR3 covers 13 residues. The trim removed 5 bases at V and 2 bases at J, leaving 3 bases unmatched. CDR3 bases: TGTGCCAGCAGCCAGGGACAGCCCTACGAGCAGTACTTC. Translated: CASSQGQPYEQYF. Combining the CDR3 with reference TRBV7-9 and TRBJ2-7 gives the whole variable domain DTGVSQNPRHKITKRGQNVTFRCDPISEHNRLYWYRQTLGQGPEFLTYFQNEAQLEKSRLLSDRFSAERPKGSFSTLEIQRTEQGDSAMYLCASSQGQPYEQYFGPGTRLTVT.

This clonotype was observed at least ten times. This sequence joins TRBV19 and TRBJ1-2, with TRBD1 identical over 12 bases. The CDR3 has 16 amino acids. With V trimmed by 6 bases and J by 2 bases, 7 bases remained unmatched. Looked up from germline, CDR1 is LNHDA and CDR2 is SQIVND (reference sequence). The DNA of the CDR3 is TGTGCCAGTAGCCCCGGGACAGGGGGCGCCAACTATGGCTACACCTTC. Its protein product is CASSPGTGGANYGYTF. Filled out from reference TRBV19 and TRBJ1-2, the complete variable domain reads DGGITQSPKYLFRKEGQNVTLSCEQNLNHDAMYWYRQDPGQGLRLIYYSQIVNDFQKGDIAEGYSVSREKKESFPLTVTSAQKNPTAFYLCASSPGTGGANYGYTFGSGTRLTVV.

This clonotype has ten or more counts. This sequence joins TRBV5-4 and TRBJ2-3; the D gene is possibly TRBD1 (5 bases). The germline V and J ends were trimmed by 9 bases and 2 bases, with 22 bases remaining between them. Germline loops: CDR1 SGHNT, CDR2 YYREEE (reference sequence). The CDR3 sequence is 16 residues long. CDR3 coding DNA: TGTGCCACCAGTGAGGACCCCCAGGGCCTCACAGATACGCAGTATTTT. It yields the protein CATSEDPQGLTDTQYF.

This clonotype occurred many times. The chain has TRBV6-5 and TRBJ1-2; D gene uncertain. V was cut by 10 bases and J by 3 bases, with 6 bases left in between. CDR1 is MNHEY and CDR2 is SVGAGI in the germline V gene. The CDR3 length is 10 residues. This CDR3 is CATRHYGYTF. In nucleotides, the CDR3 is TGTGCCACCCGACACTATGGCTACACCTTC.

This clonotype was recorded many times. V gene TRBV7-6 combines with J gene TRBJ2-7; TRBD2 aligns across 8 bases. Germline loops: CDR1 SGHVS, CDR2 FNYEAQ. The CDR3 length is 16 residues. J lost 3 bases, V lost 5 bases, and 12 bases had no gene match. The CDR3 sequence is CASSPGPGGSVYEQYF. For the CDR3, the DNA is TGTGCCAGCAGCCCGGGACCGGGAGGGTCGGTCTACGAGCAGTACTTC.

At least ten counts were recorded for this clonotype. The rearrangement links TRBV29-1 to TRBJ1-1; D might be TRBD1 (6 bases). The CDR3 runs 13 residues. Germline V gene lookup returns CDR1 SQVTM and CDR2 ANQGSEA. V shed 5 bases and J shed 0 bases, with 10 bases lying between them. CDR3 nucleotides: TGCAGCGTTCGGGGGCAGATGAACACTGAAGCTTTCTTT. This gives the protein CSVRGQMNTEAFF.

This clonotype was detected many times. The chain has TRBV29-1 and TRBJ2-3, with D possibly matching TRBD1 (5 bases). This CDR3 comprises 14 residues. V dropped 1 base and J dropped 5 bases, with 13 bases sitting between them. The V gene's germline CDR1 is SQVTM and CDR2 ANQGSEA. The CDR3 here is CSVEVLQGGDTQYF. The CDR3 nucleotides are TGCAGCGTTGAAGTTCTCCAGGGCGGAGATACGCAGTATTTT.

This clonotype was found many times. CDR3 protein: CASSLDPRDTDTQYF. In nucleotides, the CDR3 is TGTGCCAGCAGCTTAGATCCGCGGGACACAGATACGCAGTATTTT. The genes are TRBV7-8 and TRBJ2-3; TRBD2 is a possible D gene (6 bases). This CDR3 has 15 amino acids. CDR1 is SGHVS, CDR2 FQNEAQ, per germline. V was cut by 1 base and J by 2 bases, with 10 bases left in between. The whole variable domain, filled in from reference TRBV7-8 and TRBJ2-3, reads GAGVSQSPRYKVAKRGQDVALRCDPISGHVSLFWYQQALGQGPEFLTYFQNEAQLDKSGLPSDRFFAERPEGSVSTLKIQRTQQEDSAVYLCASSLDPRDTDTQYFGPGTRLTVL.

This clonotype was recorded many times. This chain links TRBV5-1 with TRBJ2-7; D not resolved. Deletions cut 0 bases from V and 0 bases from J, with 7 bases between. The CDR3 is made up of 14 amino acids. The germline CDR1 and CDR2 sequences are SGHRS and YFSETQ. The CDR3 here is CASSLEASSYEQYF. As DNA, the CDR3 is TGCGCCAGCAGCTTGGAGGCTAGCTCCTACGAGCAGTACTTC.

The chain combines TRBV5-1 with TRBJ2-3; a possible D gene is TRBD2 (5 bases). This CDR3 is 14 amino acids long. Germline-derived CDR1 and CDR2 are SGHRS and YFSETQ. V shed 5 bases and J shed 6 bases, with 16 bases lying between them. The CDR3 reads CASSTKEGRDTQYF. In nucleotides, the CDR3 is TGCGCCAGCAGTACCAAAGAGGGCCGGGATACGCAGTATTTT.

This clonotype was counted ten times or more. The chain combines TRBV6-1 with TRBJ2-4, with 10 bases aligning to TRBD2. V lost 6 bases to trimming and J lost 8 bases; unmatched junction nucleotides: 4. CDR3 length: 13 residues. From germline, CDR1 is MNHNS and CDR2 SASEGT. The CDR3 region has the DNA TGTGCCAGCAGCGGGACTAGCGAGGACATTCAGTACTTC. It yields the protein CASSGTSEDIQYF.

This clonotype was seen ten or more times. The V call is TRBV29-1, the J call TRBJ2-1; D possibly corresponds to TRBD1 (5 bases). V lost 5 bases and J lost 10, with 9 bases in between. From germline, CDR1 is SQVTM and CDR2 ANQGSEA. The length of the CDR3 is 10 residues. The CDR3 DNA sequence: TGCAGCGTTTCTGACAGCGAGCAGTTCTTC. This translates into CSVSDSEQFF.

Ten or more counts support this clonotype. This chain connects TRBV9 to TRBJ1-3, with 7 bases matching TRBD1. The CDR3 covers 16 residues. CDR1 and CDR2 (germline): SGDLS, YYNGEE. Unmatched junction bases numbered 10, after V lost 3 bases and J lost 4 bases. CDR3 DNA sequence: TGTGCCAGCAGCGCCACAGGGGCTGCAGGAGGAAACACCATATATTTT. It is translated as CASSATGAAGGNTIYF.

This clonotype was detected many times. The V gene is TRBV20-1, the J gene TRBJ1-1; D remains ambiguous. This CDR3 has 12 amino acids. Germline V gives CDR1 DFQATT, CDR2 SNEGSKA (reference sequence). The V end lost 1 base, the J end lost 7 bases, and 10 bases lay between the germline ends. CDR3 bases: TGCAGTGCTAGAGGAATGGGTGGTGAAGCTTTCTTT. It encodes CSARGMGGEAFF.

This clonotype was recorded at least ten times. The chain employs TRBV7-8 and TRBJ2-2; TRBD2 is a possible D gene (5 bases). The V gene lost 5 bases and the J gene lost 0 bases, with 10 bases spanning the gap. This CDR3 region has 15 residues. CDR1 and CDR2 from the germline V gene are SGHVS and FQNEAQ. The CDR3 reads CASSSGGANTGELFF. CDR3 nucleotide sequence: TGTGCCAGCAGCAGCGGTGGGGCGAACACCGGGGAGCTGTTTTTT.

The genes are TRBV6-1 and TRBJ2-7; D remains ambiguous. CDR1 and CDR2 from the germline V gene are MNHNS and SASEGT. Deletions cut 9 bases from V and 3 bases from J, with 15 bases between. The CDR3 totals 13 residues. The chain's CDR3 is CASTPSFGYEQYF. The CDR3 bases are TGTGCCAGTACCCCTAGTTTCGGCTACGAGCAGTACTTC.

This clonotype appeared many times. This chain joins TRBV27 and TRBJ1-5; no firm D call. V was clipped by 6 bases and J by 3 bases, with 15 bases between them. CDR1 MNHEY and CDR2 SMNVEV come from the germline V gene (reference sequence). This CDR3 contains 15 residues. CDR3 protein: CASSPGRADNQPQHF. DNA for the CDR3: TGTGCCAGCAGCCCCGGACGGGCTGACAATCAGCCCCAGCATTTT.

This clonotype was counted at least ten times. The chain joins TRBV3-1 to TRBJ1-4, with D tentatively TRBD1 (5 bases). V gave up 0 bases and J gave up 1 base, with 9 bases separating them. The CDR3 covers 16 residues. Germline values: CDR1 LGHDT, CDR2 YNNKEL (reference sequence). CDR3 sequence reads: CASSQDGTGTNEKLFF. The DNA for the CDR3 is TGTGCCAGCAGCCAAGATGGCACAGGAACTAATGAAAAACTGTTTTTT.

Relative to its sample, this clonotype is medium-sized. V usage is TRBV7-6 and J usage is TRBJ1-1; the D is unclear. Germline V gene data show CDR1 as SGHVS and CDR2 as FNYEAQ. Trimming shortened V by 4 bases and J by 8 bases, and 11 bases separated the two germline ends. The CDR3 covers 12 residues. Here the CDR3 DNA reads TGTGCCAGCAGCTATATCGGACGCGAAGCTTTCTTT. Translation: CASSYIGREAFF.

A few counts support this clonotype. This rearrangement joins TRBV30 to TRBJ1-5, with D hard to call. The CDR3 has 14 amino acids. Trimming removed 0 bases at V and 4 bases at J, with 10 bases between. Germline values: CDR1 GTSNPN, CDR2 SVGIG (reference sequence). The CDR3 DNA sequence: TGTGCCTGGAGTGTACTCTCAGTTAATCAGCCCCAGCATTTT. It specifies CAWSVLSVNQPQHF.

The sample holds many counts of this clonotype. CDR3 DNA: TGTGCCAGCAGCTTTGGGCAGCCCTACTATGGCTACACCTTC. Protein product: CASSFGQPYYGYTF. This chain joins TRBV5-4 and TRBJ1-2; D ambiguous. Looked up from germline, CDR1 is SGHNT and CDR2 is YYREEE (reference sequence). Trimming took 2 bases from V and 3 from J, leaving 11 bases between them. The CDR3 runs to 14 residues.

In its sample, this clonotype was seen many times. This rearrangement joins TRBV7-3 to TRBJ2-1; D unresolved. Trimming pared 2 bases from V and 8 bases from J, leaving 16 bases between. There are 15 residues in the CDR3. Germline loops: CDR1 SGHTA, CDR2 FQGTGA. DNA for the CDR3: TGTGCCAGCAGCTTAGGCCTTGCAGCTGCCGATGAGCAGTTCTTC. It encodes CASSLGLAAADEQFF.

This clonotype was picked up many times. In DNA form, the CDR3 reads TGTGCCAGCAGCCAGGGACTAGCGGGGGAAACAGATACGCAGTATTTT. This sequence encodes CASSQGLAGETDTQYF. The chain employs TRBV7-2 and TRBJ2-3; 14 nucleotides line up with TRBD2. Germline CDR1 and CDR2: SGHTA and FQGNSA. Trimming took 5 bases from V and 3 from J; bases not matched to a gene: 4. The CDR3 totals 16 residues. The entire variable domain, with the rest obtained from reference TRBV7-2 and TRBJ2-3, is as follows: GAGVSQSPSNKVTEKGKDVELRCDPISGHTALYWYRQSLGQGLEFLIYFQGNSAPDKSGLPSDRFSAERTGGSVSTLTIQRTQQEDSAVYLCASSQGLAGETDTQYFGPGTRLTVL.

This clonotype appeared once. CDR3 nucleotide sequence: TGCAGCGCTACAAACCAAGAGACCCAGTACTTC. Its protein product is CSATNQETQYF. V gene TRBV29-1 combines with J gene TRBJ2-5; no clear D gene. The germline V gene has CDR1 SQVTM and CDR2 ANQGSEA. Trimming took 7 bases from V and 0 from J, leaving 6 bases between them. This CDR3 is built from 11 residues.

This clonotype is judged medium-sized. The V gene is TRBV6-6, the J gene TRBJ2-4, with D unclear. This CDR3 has 16 residues. Germline CDR1 and CDR2: MNHNY and SVGAGI (reference sequence). V shed 0 bases and J shed 0 bases, with 9 bases lying between them. This chain's CDR3 is CASSYSVRLAKNIQYF. The CDR3 bases are TGTGCCAGCAGTTACTCCGTACGACTAGCCAAAAACATTCAGTACTTC.

This clonotype was recorded at least ten times. The rearrangement joins TRBV19 to TRBJ1-5, with 8 bases lining up with TRBD1. Trimming removed 5 bases from V and 4 bases from J; junction bases left unmatched: 1. This CDR3 spans 13 amino acids. In germline, CDR1 is LNHDA, CDR2 SQIVND (reference sequence). The CDR3 region is CASSDRGNQPQHF. In DNA form, the CDR3 reads TGTGCCAGTAGTGACAGGGGAAATCAGCCCCAGCATTTT. The whole variable domain, remainder taken from reference TRBV19 and TRBJ1-5, is DGGITQSPKYLFRKEGQNVTLSCEQNLNHDAMYWYRQDPGQGLRLIYYSQIVNDFQKGDIAEGYSVSREKKESFPLTVTSAQKNPTAFYLCASSDRGNQPQHFGDGTRLSIL.